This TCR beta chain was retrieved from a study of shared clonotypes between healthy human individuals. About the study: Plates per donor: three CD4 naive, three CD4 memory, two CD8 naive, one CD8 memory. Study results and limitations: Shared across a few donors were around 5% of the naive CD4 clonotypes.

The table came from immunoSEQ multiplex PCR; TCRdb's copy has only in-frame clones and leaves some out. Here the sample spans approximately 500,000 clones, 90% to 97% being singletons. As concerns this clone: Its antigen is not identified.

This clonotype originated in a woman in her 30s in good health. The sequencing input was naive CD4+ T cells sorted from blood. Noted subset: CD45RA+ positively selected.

Here the CDR3 DNA reads TGTGCCAGCAGCTTAGACCTACTGGGGTACGAGCAGTACTTC. It is translated as CASSLDLLGYEQYF. The J gene is TRBJ2-7, the V gene TRBV11-2; D not certain. CDR1 and CDR2 (germline): SGHAT, FQNNGV. V lost 0 bases and J 4 bases, leaving 10 bases between the germline ends. The CDR3 contains 14 residues.